What follows describes a single T cell receptor (beta chain). The antigen remains undetermined. This entry belongs to a study of monozygotic twins with inflammatory bowel disease. Germline V CDR1 and CDR2: SGHKS, YYEKEE (reference sequence). CDR3 length: 13 amino acids. Whole-study findings and limits: Immunosuppressive treatments were not uniform, and this may have added variability to patient repertoires.

Using eight separate reactions per sample, the authors generated cDNA. TCRalpha and TCRbeta cDNA underwent two nested PCRs of roughly 15 and 9 cycles. TCRdb reprocessed the 5' RACE reads, keeping one entry per CDR3 protein, no DNA. The data include some 400,000 distinct CDR3 sequences; the top ten clones carry around 2.4%. The material sequenced was blood. The receptor was derived from a human donor with ulcerative colitis or Crohn's disease, or a healthy co-twin of an affected twin (not recorded which). The V gene is TRBV5-5, the J gene TRBJ1-1. The CDR3 sequence: CASSWTVNTEAFF.